This T cell receptor (beta chain) was captured in a study of T cells in Graves' hyperthyroidism and ophthalmopathy. Study results and limitations: Within blood appeared most thyroid clonotypes that had expanded above 0.001. With a median lead of roughly 6.2 months before onset, the model predicted ophthalmopathy.

This clonotype has a handful of counts. What it binds is unknown. Authors of the study amplified TCR beta CDR3 regions from RNA transcripts. Primed by the HTBI set, a first-round RT-PCR was run on the TCR CDR3. TCRdb processed the multiplex PCR reads anew with MiXCR; each CDR3 protein has one entry. The sample holds about 410,000 distinct CDR3 sequences, roughly 14% seen once. Ophthalmopathy cases met thresholds of Clinical Activity Score at least 3, NOSPECS grade at least 4 and duration under 3 months. Those patients with uncontrolled infection, other autoimmune disease, pregnancy or lactation were excluded. V shed 7 bases and J shed 8 bases, with 20 bases lying between them. CDR3 size: 14 residues. Germline V gene sequence: CDR1 PRHDT, CDR2 FYEKMQ (reference sequence).

The sequence was collected from a man younger than 35 with Graves' ophthalmopathy. The sequenced sample consisted of blood. V and J are TRBV13 and TRBJ1-2; weak D call: TRBD1 (5 bases). The CDR3 DNA reads TGTGCCAGCACCGCCCGGGGGGGAACGGGGGGCTACACCTTC. The encoded protein is CASTARGGTGGYTF.